This T cell receptor beta chain was obtained from a study of long-term antiretroviral therapy in people with HIV (dated 2022 in TCRdb). For the study in its entirety: The earliest samples were collected approximately a decade before the 2015 WHO recommendation for immediate ART, a period when ART was typically delayed until CD4 counts fell. About 40% of the 30 participants with HIV were female. Test extractions of a monoclonal T-cell line alongside approximately 36 polyclonal samples showed no cross-contamination during QIAcube processing. A total of under 250 cryopreserved PBMC samples were contributed to the cohort by 30 adults with confirmed HIV infection, with samples collected serially over a mean of about 6 years (range 1-12). This retrospective serial study examined whether starting ART and sustained HIV suppression were associated with changes in the composition and diversity of the TRB repertoire in peripheral blood. What the research found in general, with its limitations: Expanded TRB clones identified before ART initiation dominated the repertoire at all time points, although this dominance fluctuated and declined in many PLHIV after ART. Narrower CDR3 length ranges were observed in HIV repertoires than in controls, and an antigen-experienced repertoire with only a slight naive shift after ART was suggested by the network structure. Limited PBMC availability meant only the TCR beta chain was sequenced, without alpha chain pairing. Because pre-ART samples had limited cell numbers, profiling was done on unsorted PBMC rather than on sorted CD4+ and CD8+ T cells. No data were available on ART adherence, viral resistance or therapy changes, limiting inferences about post-ART repertoire changes. The samples were dated from about 2004 to 2017, and the ART regimens that were used may be less effective than current ART regimens. A significant increase in TRB diversity was found to be associated with ART initiation, although TRB diversity was observed to remain significantly below that of transplant donor controls even after long-term ART.

The immunoSEQ hsTCRB v3.0 assay was used at survey level resolution to sequence the TRB variable region. A depth of about 40,000-55,000 T-cell genomes per sample was targeted for TRB sequencing. Pooled TRB libraries were sequenced on an Illumina MiSeq with a v3 150-cycle kit. Under the source paper's analysis protocol: Repertoire analysis ran in R within a reproducible Nextflow workflow covering QC, data transformation and analysis. LymphoSeq2, an R package for exploring AIRR-Seq data, was used to implement the custom analyses. A handful of samples that yielded fewer than 5000 total TRB sequences were excluded, so that some 190 HIV repertoires were analyzed. Among the approximately 180 retained HIV repertoires, around 60 were collected before ART initiation and 120 to 140 were collected after ART initiation. Repertoires were downsampled to 5000 TRB nucleotide sequences, and summary statistics were averaged over 100 downsampling iterations. Only TRB sequences with CDR3 regions of at least seven amino acids were retained for analysis. Two measures captured diversity: a Shannon entropy-derived clonality score and the Gini coefficient. Repertoire networks linked the top 5000 CDR3 amino acid sequences whenever two sequences differed by an edit distance of one. For TRB CDR3 amino acid sequences, antigen specificity groups and MHC restriction were predicted with GLIPH2. To flag known CMV, EBV, HIV or tissue antigen associations, CDR3 amino acid sequences were matched against VDJdb and McPAS-TCR. Pre-ART, post-ART and control groups were compared with Wilcoxon signed-rank tests and Holm-Bonferroni correction. As stored in TCRdb, this immuneACCESS dataset retains in-frame rearrangements with V and J assigned. A fraction of the clones does not appear; measured against another copy, unresolved V genes explain less than half of the discrepancy, and the remainder lacks a known reason. That table supplies the V and J calls and clone size; D and trimming were determined from the DNA. The table for this sample lists under 20,000 clones; roughly 80% of them were counted only once. The ten largest clonotypes hold roughly 15% of the sample.

On this clone itself: What this receptor recognizes is not known. Base qualities are missing; no much larger clone stands one base away.

CDR1 and CDR2 (GTSNPN, SVGIG) derive from the germline V gene (reference sequence). Measured from the cysteine to the phenylalanine, the CDR3 is 11 residues long. The DNA shown is the 33-base CDR3, in frame from base 1. The junction shows trimming of 4 bases on V and 7 bases on J, plus 8 bases between the germline ends. To be included, a participant needed at least one PBMC sample from before ART initiation plus at least two post-ART samples. Treatment was received in the United States of America by all participants with HIV. Cryopreserved samples of about 0.9-11 million PBMC were thawed and washed before DNA extraction. At the time of the earliest PBMC sample for each participant with HIV, ages ranged from roughly 23 to 60 years. Each participant contributed PBMC samples from 1-4 timepoints before ART initiation and 2-8 timepoints after ART initiation, with a median of 7 samples. For every participant, serial HIV viral load, CD4+ T-cell count, ART history and demographic data were obtained. Genomic DNA was extracted from unsorted PBMC with a Qiagen kit on a QIAcube, processed in batches of 12 samples.

The source material was unsorted PBMCs, sampled less than 2.2 years before starting antiretroviral therapy. This chain joins TRBV30 to TRBJ2-4; TRBD1 could be the D gene, as 7 bases match. The source is a man younger than 45 with HIV. The CDR3 reads CAWTGGNIQYF. The nucleotide sequence reads as follows: TGTGCCTGGACAGGGGGGAACATTCAGTACTTC.